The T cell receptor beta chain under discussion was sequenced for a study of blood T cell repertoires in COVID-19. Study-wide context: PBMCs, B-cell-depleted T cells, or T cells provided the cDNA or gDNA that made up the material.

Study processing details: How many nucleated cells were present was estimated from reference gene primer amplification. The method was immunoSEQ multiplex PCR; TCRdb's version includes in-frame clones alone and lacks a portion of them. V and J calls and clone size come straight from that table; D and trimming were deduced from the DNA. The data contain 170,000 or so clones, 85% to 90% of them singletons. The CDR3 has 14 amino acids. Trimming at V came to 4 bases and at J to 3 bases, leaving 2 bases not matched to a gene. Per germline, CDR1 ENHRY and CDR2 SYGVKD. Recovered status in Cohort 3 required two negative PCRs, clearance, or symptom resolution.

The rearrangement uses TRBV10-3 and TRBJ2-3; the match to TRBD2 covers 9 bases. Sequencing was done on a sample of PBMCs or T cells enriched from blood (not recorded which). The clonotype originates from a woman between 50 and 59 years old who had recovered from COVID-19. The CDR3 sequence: CAISAAGGTDTQYF. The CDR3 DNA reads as TGTGCCATCAGTGCAGCGGGGGGTACAGATACGCAGTATTTT.